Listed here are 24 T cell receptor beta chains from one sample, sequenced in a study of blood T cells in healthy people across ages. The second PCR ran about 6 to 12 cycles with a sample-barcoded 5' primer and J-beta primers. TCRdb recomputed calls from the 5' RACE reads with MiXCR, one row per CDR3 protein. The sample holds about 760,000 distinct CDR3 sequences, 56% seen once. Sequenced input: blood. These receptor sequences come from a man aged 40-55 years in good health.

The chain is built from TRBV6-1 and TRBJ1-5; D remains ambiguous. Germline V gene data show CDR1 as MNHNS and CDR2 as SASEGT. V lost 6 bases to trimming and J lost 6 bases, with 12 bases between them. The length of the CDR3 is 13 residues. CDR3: CASREPLGQPQHF. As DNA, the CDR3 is TGTGCCAGCAGGGAGCCATTGGGTCAGCCCCAGCATTTT.

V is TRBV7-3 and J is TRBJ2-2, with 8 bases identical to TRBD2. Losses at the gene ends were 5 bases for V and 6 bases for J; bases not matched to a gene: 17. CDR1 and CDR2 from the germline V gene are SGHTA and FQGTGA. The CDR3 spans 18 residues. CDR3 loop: CASSPETFLSGTPGELFF. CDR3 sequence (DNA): TGTGCCAGCAGCCCAGAGACCTTTCTTAGCGGGACACCCGGGGAGCTGTTTTTT. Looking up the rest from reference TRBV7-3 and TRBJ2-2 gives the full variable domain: GAGVSQTPSNKVTEKGKYVELRCDPISGHTALYWYRQSLGQGPEFLIYFQGTGAADDSGLPNDRFFAVRPEGSVSTLKIQRTERGDSAVYLCASSPETFLSGTPGELFFGEGSRLTVL.

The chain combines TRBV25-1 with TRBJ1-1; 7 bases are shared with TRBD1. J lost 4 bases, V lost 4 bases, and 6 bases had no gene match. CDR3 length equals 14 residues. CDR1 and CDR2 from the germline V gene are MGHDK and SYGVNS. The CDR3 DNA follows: TGTGCCAGCAGTGGTCCGGACAGGCGCACTGAAGCTTTCTTT. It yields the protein CASSGPDRRTEAFF.

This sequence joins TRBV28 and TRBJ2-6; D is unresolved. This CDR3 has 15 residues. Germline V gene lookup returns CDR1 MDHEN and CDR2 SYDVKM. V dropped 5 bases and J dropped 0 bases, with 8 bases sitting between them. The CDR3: CASSINHSGANVLTF. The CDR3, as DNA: TGTGCCAGCAGTATAAATCACTCTGGGGCCAACGTCCTGACTTTC. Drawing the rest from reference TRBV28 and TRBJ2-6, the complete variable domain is DVKVTQSSRYLVKRTGEKVFLECVQDMDHENMFWYRQDPGLGLRLIYFSYDVKMKEKGDIPEGYSVSREKKERFSLILESASTNQTSMYLCASSINHSGANVLTFGAGSRLTVL.

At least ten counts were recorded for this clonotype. The CDR3, as DNA: TGTGCCAGCAGTGAAGATGGACAGACCTCTGGGGCCAACGTCCTGACTTTC. Amino acids: CASSEDGQTSGANVLTF. The chain couples TRBV25-1 to TRBJ2-6; weak D call: TRBD1 (6 bases). Germline V gene data show CDR1 as MGHDK and CDR2 as SYGVNS. V was clipped by 2 bases and J by 0 bases, with 11 bases between them. The CDR3 has 17 residues.

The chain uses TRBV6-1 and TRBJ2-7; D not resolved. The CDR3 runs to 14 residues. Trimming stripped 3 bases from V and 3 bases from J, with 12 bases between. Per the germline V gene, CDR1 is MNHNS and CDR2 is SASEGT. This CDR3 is CASSDGVTGYEQYF. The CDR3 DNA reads TGTGCCAGCAGTGATGGGGTAACGGGCTACGAGCAGTACTTC.

CDR3 bases: TGCGCCAGCAGCTTGACGACAGCTAACACCGGGGAGCTGTTTTTT. This encodes CASSLTTANTGELFF. V is TRBV5-1 and J is TRBJ2-2, with D possibly being TRBD1 (5 bases). CDR3 length: 15 residues. Germline CDR1 reads SGHRS; CDR2 reads YFSETQ. Trimming took off 1 base at V and 2 bases at J, with 9 bases between the two ends.

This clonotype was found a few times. Here the CDR3 DNA reads TGCGCCAGCAGCCAAGGGGTAGCGGGATCTAGCACAGATACGCAGTATTTT. Residues: CASSQGVAGSSTDTQYF. The rearrangement uses TRBV4-1 and TRBJ2-3; TRBD2 matches at 8 bases. The CDR3 is 17 residues long. The trim removed 1 base at V and 0 bases at J, leaving 6 bases unmatched. In germline, CDR1 is MGHRA, CDR2 YSYEKL.

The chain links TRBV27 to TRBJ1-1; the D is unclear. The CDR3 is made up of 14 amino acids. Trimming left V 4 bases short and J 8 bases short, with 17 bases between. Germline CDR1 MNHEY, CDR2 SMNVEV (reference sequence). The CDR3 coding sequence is TGTGCCAGCAGTTCTGGCGGTCACGTCTCCGAAGCTTTCTTT. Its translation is CASSSGGHVSEAFF.

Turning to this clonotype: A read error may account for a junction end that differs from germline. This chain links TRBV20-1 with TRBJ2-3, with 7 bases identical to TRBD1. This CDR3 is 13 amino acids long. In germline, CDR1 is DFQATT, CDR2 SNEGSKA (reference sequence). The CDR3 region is CSAHLGGTDTQYF. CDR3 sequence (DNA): TGCAGTGCTCATTTAGGGGGCACAGATACACAGTATTTT.

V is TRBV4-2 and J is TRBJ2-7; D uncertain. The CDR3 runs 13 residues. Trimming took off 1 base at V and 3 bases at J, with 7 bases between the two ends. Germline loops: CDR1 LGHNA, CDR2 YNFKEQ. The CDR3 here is CASSQVMVYEQYF. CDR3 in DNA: TGTGCCAGCAGCCAAGTTATGGTCTACGAGCAGTACTTC.

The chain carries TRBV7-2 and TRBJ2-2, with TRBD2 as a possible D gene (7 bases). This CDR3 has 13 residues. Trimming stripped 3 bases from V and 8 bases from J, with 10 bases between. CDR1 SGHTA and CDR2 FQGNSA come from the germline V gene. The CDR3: CASSFRGGGELFF. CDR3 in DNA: TGTGCCAGCAGCTTCAGGGGAGGGGGGGAGCTGTTTTTT.

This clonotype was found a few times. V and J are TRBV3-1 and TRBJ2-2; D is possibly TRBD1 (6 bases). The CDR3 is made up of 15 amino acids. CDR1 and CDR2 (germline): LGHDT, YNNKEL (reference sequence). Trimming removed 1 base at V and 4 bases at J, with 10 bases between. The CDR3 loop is CASSQVRGITGELFF. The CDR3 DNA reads TGTGCCAGCAGCCAAGTAAGGGGGATCACCGGGGAGCTGTTTTTT.

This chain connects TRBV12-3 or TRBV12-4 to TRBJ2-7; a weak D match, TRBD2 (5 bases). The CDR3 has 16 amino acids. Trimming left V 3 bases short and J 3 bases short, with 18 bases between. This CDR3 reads CASSFNRRGGHYEQYF. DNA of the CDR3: TGTGCCAGCAGTTTCAATCGACGGGGTGGTCACTACGAGCAGTACTTC.

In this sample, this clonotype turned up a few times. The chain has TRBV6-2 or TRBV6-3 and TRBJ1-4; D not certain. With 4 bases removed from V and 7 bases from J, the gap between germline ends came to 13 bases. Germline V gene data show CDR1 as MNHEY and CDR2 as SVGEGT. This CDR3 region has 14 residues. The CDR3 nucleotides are TGTGCCAGCAGTTTACAGCTACCACCTGAAAAACTGTTTTTT. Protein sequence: CASSLQLPPEKLFF.

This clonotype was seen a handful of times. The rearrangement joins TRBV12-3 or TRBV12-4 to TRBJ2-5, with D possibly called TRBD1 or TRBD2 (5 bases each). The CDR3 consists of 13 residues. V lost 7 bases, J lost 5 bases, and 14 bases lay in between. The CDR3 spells CASTLGAQETQYF. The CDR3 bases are TGTGCCAGCACCCTCGGGGCCCAGGAGACCCAGTACTTC.

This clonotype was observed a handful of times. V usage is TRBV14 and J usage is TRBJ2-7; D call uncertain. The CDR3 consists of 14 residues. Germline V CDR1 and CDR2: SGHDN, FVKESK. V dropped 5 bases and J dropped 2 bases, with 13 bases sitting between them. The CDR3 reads CASSARLGPYEQYF. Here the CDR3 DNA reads TGTGCCAGCAGCGCTCGACTTGGACCCTACGAGCAGTACTTC.

CDR3 region: CASSPQTSGGEYF. As DNA, the CDR3 is TGTGCCAGCAGCCCACAGACAAGTGGGGGGGAGTATTTT. The chain combines TRBV7-2 with TRBJ2-3; 7 positions agree with TRBD2. CDR3 length: 13 residues. From germline, CDR1 is SGHTA and CDR2 FQGNSA. V trimming: 5 bases; J trimming: 13 bases; junction bases outside the gene matches: 12.

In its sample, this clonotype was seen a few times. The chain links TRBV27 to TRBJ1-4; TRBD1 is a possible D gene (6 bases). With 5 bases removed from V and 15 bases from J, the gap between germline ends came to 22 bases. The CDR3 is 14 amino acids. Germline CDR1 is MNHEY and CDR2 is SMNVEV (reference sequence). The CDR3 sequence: CASSPRGGLQILFF. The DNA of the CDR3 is TGTGCCAGCAGTCCCAGGGGAGGACTCCAGATTTTGTTTTTT.

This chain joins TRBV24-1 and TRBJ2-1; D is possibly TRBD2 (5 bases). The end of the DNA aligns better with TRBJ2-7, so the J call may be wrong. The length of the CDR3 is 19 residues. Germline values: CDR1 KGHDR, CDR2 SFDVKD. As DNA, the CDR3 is TGTGCCACCAGTGATCCCTCGCCATCGGGGTCAAGCTCCTACAATGAGCAGTACTTC. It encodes CATSDPSPSGSSSYNEQYF.

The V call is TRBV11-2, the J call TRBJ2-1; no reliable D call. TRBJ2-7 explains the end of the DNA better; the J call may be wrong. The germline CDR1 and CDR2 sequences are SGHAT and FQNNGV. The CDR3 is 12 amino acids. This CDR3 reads CASSLDWGEQYF. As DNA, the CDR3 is TGTGCCAGCAGCTTAGATTGGGGCGAGCAGTACTTC.

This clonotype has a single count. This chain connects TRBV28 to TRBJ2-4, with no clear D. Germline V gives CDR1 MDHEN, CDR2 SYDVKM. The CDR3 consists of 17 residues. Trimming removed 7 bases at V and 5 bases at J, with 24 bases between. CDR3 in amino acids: CASTMSVPANHQNIQYF. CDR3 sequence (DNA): TGTGCCAGCACCATGTCGGTTCCAGCGAACCATCAAAACATTCAGTACTTC.

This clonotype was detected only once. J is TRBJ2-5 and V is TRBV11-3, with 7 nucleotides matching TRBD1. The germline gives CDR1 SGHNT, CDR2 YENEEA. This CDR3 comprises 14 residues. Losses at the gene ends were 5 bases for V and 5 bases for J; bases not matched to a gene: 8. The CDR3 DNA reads TGTGCCAGCAGCACCCGGACAGGCGGGGAGACCCAGTACTTC. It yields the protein CASSTRTGGETQYF.

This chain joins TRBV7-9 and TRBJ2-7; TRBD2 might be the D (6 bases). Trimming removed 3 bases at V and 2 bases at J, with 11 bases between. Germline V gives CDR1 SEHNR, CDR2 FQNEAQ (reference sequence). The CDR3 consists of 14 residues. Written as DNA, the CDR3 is TGTGCCAGCAGCTTTGGGACTTTTCCCTACGAGCAGTACTTC. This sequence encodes CASSFGTFPYEQYF.